This is a list of T cell receptor beta chains from one sample in a study of shared clonotypes between healthy human individuals. Clones were sequenced by immunoSEQ multiplex PCR, and TCRdb holds only the in-frame ones, with some missing. The sample lists about 980,000 clones, over 60% occurring once. The sample comprised memory CD4+ T cells sorted from blood. The receptors here all came from a young man in good health. The CDR3 runs from the conserved cysteine through the conserved F or W. The order of the fields is CDR3 length, D gene, clone size, J gene, V gene, CDR3 protein, CDR3 DNA. A D gene is named only where the DNA matches it firmly. A clone size is listed for some rows: how often the clone was seen (once, few, many), or a class if it is expanded.

length: 16
D: NA
size: NA
J: TRBJ1-4
V: TRBV28
CDR3: CASSFPTPGRGEKLFF
DNA: TGTGCCAGCAGTTTCCCTACCCCCGGGAGGGGGGAAAAACTGTTTTTT

length: 16
D: TRBD2
size: NA
J: TRBJ2-5
V: TRBV5-1
CDR3: CASSNGLAGEGETQYF
DNA: TGCGCCAGCAGCAACGGACTAGCGGGAGAGGGGGAGACCCAGTACTTC

length: 19
D: TRBD2
size: NA
J: TRBJ2-3
V: TRBV15
CDR3: CATSRDGTSGRGGADTQYF
DNA: TGTGCCACCAGCAGAGATGGGACTAGCGGGCGGGGAGGAGCAGATACGCAGTATTTT

length: 13
D: NA
size: NA
J: TRBJ1-2
V: TRBV7-9
CDR3: CASSHPPASGYTF
DNA: TGTGCCAGCAGCCACCCCCCCGCGAGCGGCTACACCTTC

length: 16
D: NA
size: NA
J: TRBJ2-5
V: TRBV27
CDR3: CASSLSFWETGETQYF
DNA: TGTGCCAGCAGTTTATCGTTTTGGGAAACCGGAGAGACCCAGTACTTC

length: 15
D: TRBD2
size: NA
J: TRBJ2-5
V: TRBV5-1
CDR3: CASRPGSSGDGTQYF
DNA: TGCGCCAGCAGACCGGGGAGCAGCGGGGACGGGACCCAGTACTTC

length: 16
D: TRBD2
size: NA
J: TRBJ2-2
V: TRBV11-3
CDR3: CASSKLAGANTGELFF
DNA: TGTGCCAGCAGCAAGCTAGCGGGGGCCAACACCGGGGAGCTGTTTTTT

length: 14
D: TRBD2
size: NA
J: TRBJ2-3
V: TRBV6-5
CDR3: CASRSAGSTDTQYF
DNA: TGTGCCAGCAGGTCAGCGGGGAGCACAGATACGCAGTATTTT

length: 16
D: NA
size: NA
J: TRBJ1-3
V: TRBV5-6
CDR3: CASSSLWETGGNTIYF
DNA: TGTGCCAGCAGCTCCCTGTGGGAGACTGGTGGAAACACCATATATTTT

length: 15
D: TRBD1
size: NA
J: TRBJ2-3
V: TRBV11-3
CDR3: CASSPPGQGLSTQYF
DNA: TGTGCCAGCAGCCCCCCGGGACAGGGCCTTTCTACGCAGTATTTT

length: 11
D: NA
size: few
J: TRBJ2-7
V: TRBV20-1
CDR3: CSARMSYEQYF
DNA: TGCAGTGCTCGGATGTCCTACGAGCAGTACTTC

length: 17
D: TRBD2
size: few
J: TRBJ2-2
V: TRBV13
CDR3: CASRPLGLAENTGELFF
DNA: TGTGCCAGCAGACCTCTAGGACTAGCGGAAAACACCGGGGAGCTGTTTTTT

length: 13
D: NA
size: NA
J: TRBJ1-1
V: TRBV5-1
CDR3: CASSLDLGTEAFF
DNA: TGCGCCAGCAGCTTGGACCTGGGCACTGAAGCTTTCTTT

length: 13
D: NA
size: NA
J: TRBJ2-6
V: TRBV30
CDR3: CAWTNTGANVLTF
DNA: TGTGCCTGGACAAACACTGGGGCCAACGTCCTGACTTTC

length: 14
D: NA
size: NA
J: TRBJ1-1
V: TRBV5-1
CDR3: CASSLQPSNTEAFF
DNA: TGCGCCAGCAGCTTACAACCCTCGAACACTGAAGCTTTCTTT

length: 14
D: TRBD1
size: NA
J: TRBJ1-6
V: TRBV6-6
CDR3: CASKKGAFYSPLHF
DNA: TGTGCCAGCAAGAAGGGGGCCTTCTATTCACCCCTCCACTTT

length: 14
D: NA
size: NA
J: TRBJ1-1
V: TRBV7-2
CDR3: CASSVGGLNTEAFF
DNA: TGTGCCAGCAGTGTAGGGGGTTTGAACACTGAAGCTTTCTTT

length: 16
D: TRBD2
size: NA
J: TRBJ2-5
V: TRBV7-9
CDR3: CASSPTGAGLDETQYF
DNA: TGTGCCAGCAGCCCAACTGGCGCGGGACTAGATGAGACCCAGTACTTC

length: 20
D: NA
size: NA
J: TRBJ2-5
V: TRBV2
CDR3: CASSVDGRGFATKYQETQYF
DNA: TGTGCCAGCAGTGTGGACGGACGGGGATTTGCTACGAAGTACCAAGAGACCCAGTACTTC

length: 15
D: TRBD1
size: NA
J: TRBJ1-1
V: TRBV10-3
CDR3: CAISGLQGLGTEAFF
DNA: TGTGCCATCAGTGGATTACAGGGGTTGGGAACTGAAGCTTTCTTT

length: 15
D: TRBD1
size: NA
J: TRBJ2-2
V: TRBV4-1
CDR3: CASSPGQTTTGELFF
DNA: TGCGCCAGCAGCCCGGGACAGACTACCACCGGGGAGCTGTTTTTT

length: 13
D: NA
size: NA
J: TRBJ2-7
V: TRBV5-1
CDR3: CASSPGVTYEQYF
DNA: TGCGCCAGCAGCCCAGGGGTGACCTACGAGCAGTACTTC

length: 16
D: NA
size: NA
J: TRBJ2-2
V: TRBV6-1
CDR3: CASSDIFGTSPGELFF
DNA: TGTGCCAGCAGTGATATCTTTGGGACCTCCCCCGGGGAGCTGTTTTTT

length: 16
D: TRBD1
size: NA
J: TRBJ1-4
V: TRBV15
CDR3: CATSRDRDRELEKLFF
DNA: TGTGCCACCAGCAGAGATAGGGACAGGGAACTTGAAAAACTGTTTTTT

length: 15
D: TRBD1
size: NA
J: TRBJ1-6
V: TRBV6-1
CDR3: CASSATDRGGSPLHF
DNA: TGTGCCAGCAGTGCTACAGACAGGGGTGGTTCACCCCTCCACTTT